The clone carrying this T cell receptor (beta chain) was counted once. The data are from a study of blood T cell repertoires in COVID-19. Study overall: The cDNA or gDNA used as material had been derived from T cells, B-cell-depleted T cells, or PBMCs.

Germline V lookup: CDR1 ENHRY, CDR2 SYGVKD. V lost 4 bases, J lost 0 bases, and 9 bases stayed unmatched. The CDR3 has 16 residues. As processed by the authors: Using reference gene primer amplification, nucleated cell counts were estimated. Profiled with immunoSEQ multiplex PCR; TCRdb holds only in-frame clones, not every one. V and J calls and clone size are those listed in that table; D and trimming were worked out from the DNA. The sample contains about 160,000 clones, 92% of which appear only once. During active infection, Seattle patients enrolled and were then monitored through disease. V is TRBV10-3 and J is TRBJ2-7, with 7 bases aligning to TRBD2. Material: peripheral blood. The TCR originated in a man aged 25-45 years with COVID-19, enrolled during active disease. DNA of the CDR3: TGTGCCATCAGTGGCGTGGGGGGGAGGCACTCCTACGAGCAGTACTTC. Translation: CAISGVGGRHSYEQYF.